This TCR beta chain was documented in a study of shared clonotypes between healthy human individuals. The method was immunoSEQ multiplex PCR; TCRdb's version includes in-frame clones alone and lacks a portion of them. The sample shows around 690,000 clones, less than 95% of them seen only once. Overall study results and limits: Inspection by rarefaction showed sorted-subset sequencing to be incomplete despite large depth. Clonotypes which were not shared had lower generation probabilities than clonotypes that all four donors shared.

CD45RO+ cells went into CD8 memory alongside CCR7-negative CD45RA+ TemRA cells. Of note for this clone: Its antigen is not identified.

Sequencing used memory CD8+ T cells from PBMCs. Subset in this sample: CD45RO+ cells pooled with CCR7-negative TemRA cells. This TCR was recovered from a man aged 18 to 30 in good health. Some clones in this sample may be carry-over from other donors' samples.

Here the CDR3 DNA reads TGTGCCAGCAGTCAGACCATAGGGTGGGGGGCTTATAGCAATCAGCCCCAGCATTTT. Protein sequence: CASSQTIGWGAYSNQPQHF. V and J are TRBV27 and TRBJ1-5; D may be TRBD1 (6 bases). This CDR3 comprises 19 residues. The V and J ends lost 5 bases and 0 bases respectively, with 23 bases between them. The germline CDR1 and CDR2 sequences are MNHEY and SMNVEV (reference sequence).